Shown below are 11 T cell receptor beta chains from a single sample sequenced in a study of T cells in localized non-small cell lung cancer. The repertoire was sequenced with immunoSEQ multiplex PCR; TCRdb's copy has only in-frame clones and lacks some. The data show around 10,000 clones, roughly 84% seen once. The source was peripheral blood, collected before any cancer treatment. These receptor sequences come from a male donor at least 60 years old with stage III lung adenocarcinoma.

The chain uses TRBV10-3 and TRBJ2-2; TRBD1 agrees at 7 bases. The CDR3 consists of 16 residues. The germline V gene encodes CDR1 ENHRY and CDR2 SYGVKD. V dropped 10 bases and J dropped 0; count of bases not matched to a gene: 11. CDR3 nucleotides: TGTGCCACTAGCCCCAAGGGACAGACGAACACCGGGGAGCTGTTTTTT. It translates to CATSPKGQTNTGELFF.

The chain couples TRBV19 to TRBJ2-1; a weak D match, TRBD2 (5 bases). Per the germline V gene, CDR1 is LNHDA and CDR2 is SQIVND (reference sequence). Trimming removed 3 bases from V and 9 bases from J, with 9 bases in between. The CDR3 is 12 residues long. The DNA for the CDR3 is TGTGCCAGTAGTATCGCTGGGAGTGAGCAGTTCTTC. Encoded protein: CASSIAGSEQFF.

CDR3: CASSLNLLATDTQYF. CDR3 sequence (DNA): TGTGCCAGCAGCTTAAACTTACTAGCCACAGATACGCAGTATTTT. The chain is built from TRBV7-2 and TRBJ2-3, with a weak D call TRBD2 (6 bases). Deletions cut 2 bases from V and 2 bases from J, with 11 bases between. Germline V gene sequence: CDR1 SGHTA, CDR2 FQGNSA. The CDR3 length is 15 residues.

The rearrangement uses TRBV4-1 and TRBJ1-2, with a weak D call TRBD1 (5 bases). CDR1 is MGHRA, CDR2 YSYEKL, per germline. The CDR3 has 15 amino acids. Between the trimmed V and J ends, which lost 0 bases and 4 bases, there was a span of 12 bases. The DNA for the CDR3 is TGCGCCAGCAGCCAAGACACGCGGCAGGGCTATGGCTACACCTTC. It yields the protein CASSQDTRQGYGYTF.

This chain uses TRBV6-6 with TRBJ2-5; the match to TRBD2 covers 13 bases. Germline loops: CDR1 MNHNY, CDR2 SVGAGI (reference sequence). V was pared by 6 bases and J by 2 bases, with 3 bases of the junction left unmatched. This CDR3 region has 15 residues. The CDR3 protein is CASRPLAGGQETQYF. The CDR3 nucleotides read TGTGCCAGCAGGCCACTAGCGGGAGGGCAAGAGACCCAGTACTTC.

The V gene is TRBV7-2, the J gene TRBJ2-7; D remains ambiguous. Trimming took off 1 base at V and 7 bases at J, with 11 bases between the two ends. Looked up from germline, CDR1 is SGHTA and CDR2 is FQGNSA. This CDR3 is built from 13 residues. In DNA form, the CDR3 reads TGTGCCAGCAGCTTAGGTCGAGCCGGAGAGCAGTACTTC. Translating it yields CASSLGRAGEQYF. Full variable domain (outside the CDR3, taken from reference TRBV7-2 and TRBJ2-7): GAGVSQSPSNKVTEKGKDVELRCDPISGHTALYWYRQSLGQGLEFLIYFQGNSAPDKSGLPSDRFSAERTGGSVSTLTIQRTQQEDSAVYLCASSLGRAGEQYFGPGTRLTVT.

This rearrangement joins TRBV10-3 to TRBJ2-2; D is possibly TRBD1 or TRBD2 (5 bases each). The CDR3 length is 13 residues. Trimming took off 2 bases at V and 4 bases at J, with 5 bases between the two ends. Per germline, CDR1 ENHRY and CDR2 SYGVKD. The CDR3 spells CAISEGGTGELFF. CDR3 nucleotide sequence: TGTGCCATCAGTGAGGGGGGCACCGGGGAGCTGTTTTTT.

This chain connects TRBV12-5 to TRBJ2-1, with TRBD2 matching 9 bases. V dropped 3 bases and J dropped 6; count of bases not matched to a gene: 6. From germline, CDR1 is LGHNT and CDR2 FRNRAP. This CDR3 spans 15 amino acids. The CDR3 sequence is CASGLISGSGNEQFF. The CDR3 DNA follows: TGTGCTAGTGGTTTAATTAGCGGGAGTGGCAATGAGCAGTTCTTC.

The chain couples TRBV7-2 to TRBJ1-2; D is ambiguous. Germline V CDR1 and CDR2: SGHTA, FQGNSA. Trimming cost V 5 bases and J 7 bases, with 14 bases left between them. CDR3 length: 13 residues. CDR3 amino acids: CASSPRSGRGYTF. For the CDR3, the DNA is TGTGCCAGCAGCCCGAGATCGGGTCGTGGCTACACCTTC.

V and J are TRBV7-6 and TRBJ2-3; D gene unclear. The V end was cut by 0 bases, the J end by 6 bases, with 13 bases between. The germline V gene encodes CDR1 SGHVS and CDR2 FNYEAQ. The CDR3 covers 15 residues. The CDR3 region is CASSLAKRTRDTQYF. In nucleotides, the CDR3 is TGTGCCAGCAGCTTAGCTAAGAGGACGCGGGATACGCAGTATTTT.

The chain joins TRBV7-3 to TRBJ2-3; D is unresolved. The CDR3 loop spans 13 amino acids. V lost 0 bases and J lost 6, with 7 bases in between. Germline assignment: CDR1 SGHTA and CDR2 FQGTGA. The CDR3 DNA sequence: TGTGCCAGCAGCTTAACGTTACGGGATACGCAGTATTTT. Its protein is CASSLTLRDTQYF. Full variable domain (rest looked up from reference TRBV7-3 and TRBJ2-3): GAGVSQTPSNKVTEKGKYVELRCDPISGHTALYWYRQSLGQGPEFLIYFQGTGAADDSGLPNDRFFAVRPEGSVSTLKIQRTERGDSAVYLCASSLTLRDTQYFGPGTRLTVL.